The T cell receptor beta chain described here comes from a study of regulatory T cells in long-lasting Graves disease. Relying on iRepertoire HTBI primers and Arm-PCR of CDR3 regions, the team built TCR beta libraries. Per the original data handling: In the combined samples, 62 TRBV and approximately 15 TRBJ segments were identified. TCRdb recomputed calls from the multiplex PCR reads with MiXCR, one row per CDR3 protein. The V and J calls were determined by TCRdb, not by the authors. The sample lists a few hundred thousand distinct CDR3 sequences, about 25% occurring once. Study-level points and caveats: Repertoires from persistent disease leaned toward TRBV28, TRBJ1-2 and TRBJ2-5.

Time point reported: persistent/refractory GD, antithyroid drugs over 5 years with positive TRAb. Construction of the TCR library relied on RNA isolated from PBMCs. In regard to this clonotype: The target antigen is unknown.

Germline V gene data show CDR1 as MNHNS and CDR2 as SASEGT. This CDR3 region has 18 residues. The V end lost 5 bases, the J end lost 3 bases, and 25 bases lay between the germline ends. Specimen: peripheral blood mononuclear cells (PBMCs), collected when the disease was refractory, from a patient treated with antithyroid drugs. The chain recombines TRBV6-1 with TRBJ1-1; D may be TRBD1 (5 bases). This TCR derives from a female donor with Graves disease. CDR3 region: CASSIAIRSGLKDTEAFF. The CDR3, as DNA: TGTGCCAGCAGTATAGCGATTCGATCAGGGCTCAAGGACACTGAAGCTTTCTTT.